This T cell receptor (beta chain) was sequenced in a study of blood T cell repertoires in COVID-19 (dated by TCRdb to 2020 to 2022). Turning to the overall study: The collaborator samples originated in the United States, Italy and Spain and spanned the acute and convalescent phases of COVID-19. The prospective study material was composed of cDNA or gDNA derived from T cells, B-cell-depleted T cells, or PBMCs. The dataset comprised deeply sampled blood TCRbeta repertoires from subjects exposed to, actively infected with, or recovered from COVID-19. The repertoires were released in a freely available public database meant as a resource for research on the immune response to SARS-CoV-2. The samples were drawn from two sources: the first 160 participants of the ongoing ImmuneRACE study, and over 950 subjects contributed by 6 global collaborators. Nearly every sample came with metadata listing a de-identified subject ID, COVID-19 status, age in years and sex. HLA class I and class II types, where available, came from metadata supplied by the sample provider rather than from assay-based typing. Paper-wide results and their limitations: The amount of clinical and demographic metadata varied by source and participant and was provided uncurated.

One collaborating source in Seattle enrolled patients during active infection and followed them longitudinally through the course of disease. Collaborating institutions collected whole blood in K2EDTA tubes following their own protocols. Collaborator samples were shipped for TCRbeta analysis as frozen whole blood, isolated PBMCs, or DNA extracted from either sample type. In the germline V gene, CDR1 corresponds to MNHNS and CDR2 to SASEGT. The CDR3 measures 15 amino acids from cysteine to phenylalanine. Kept here is only the CDR3 DNA, which spans 45 bases and is read in frame from base 1. Trimming costs V 2 bases and J 0 bases, and their ends lie 8 bases apart. TCRbeta CDR3 regions were amplified from genomic DNA using the immunoSEQ Assay, a bias-controlled multiplex PCR. Turning to the authors' computational methods: The number of nucleated cells in each sample was estimated from the amplification of reference gene primers within the assay. Sequence reads were collapsed and filtered to measure the absolute abundance of every unique TCRbeta CDR3 rearrangement. Productive Simpson clonality was computed per sample as the square root of Simpson's diversity index over productive rearrangements. The table was pulled from immuneACCESS by TCRdb, which kept in-frame rearrangements only. Such tables lose some clones; where checked, under half of the loss comes from unresolved V genes, and the rest has no known cause. V, J and clone size were drawn from that table, and D and trimming were deduced from the DNA. Here the sample has over 200,000 clones; around 84% occur a single time. Around 10% of the sample is held by the ten biggest clonotypes.

Concerning this clone: What antigen it recognizes has not been identified. The input lacks base qualities; no much larger clone sits a single base away.

The TCR was taken from a man between 50 and 59 years old with COVID-19, enrolled during active disease. The sequence is built from TRBV6-1 and TRBJ1-3, and TRBD1 may be the D gene, going by 6 matching bases. Sequencing input: peripheral blood. Here is the DNA: TGTGCCAGCAGTGAACTGGGACACTCTGGAAACACCATATATTTT. Translated, it reads CASSELGHSGNTIYF.